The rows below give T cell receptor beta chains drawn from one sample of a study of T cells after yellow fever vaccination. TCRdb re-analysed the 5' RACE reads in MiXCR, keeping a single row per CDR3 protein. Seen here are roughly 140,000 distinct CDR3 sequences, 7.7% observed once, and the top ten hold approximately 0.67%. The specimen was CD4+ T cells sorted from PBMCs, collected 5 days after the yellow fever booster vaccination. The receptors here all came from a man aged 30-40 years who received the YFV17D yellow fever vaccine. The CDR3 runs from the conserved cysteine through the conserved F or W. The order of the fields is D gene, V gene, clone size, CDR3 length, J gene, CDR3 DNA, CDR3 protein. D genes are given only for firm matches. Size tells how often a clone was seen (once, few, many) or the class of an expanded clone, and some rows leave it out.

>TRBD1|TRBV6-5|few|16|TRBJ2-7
TGTGCCAGCAGTTACTCCACAGGGGGCGGCCTCTACGAGCAGTACTTC
CASSYSTGGGLYEQYF
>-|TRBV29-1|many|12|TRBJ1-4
TGCAGCGTTGGGGGAGGGGATGAAAAACTGTTTTTT
CSVGGGDEKLFF
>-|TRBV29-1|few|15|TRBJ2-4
TGCAGCGTTGAGTCCTGGGAGGTTCGGCCAAACATTCAGTACTTC
CSVESWEVRPNIQYF
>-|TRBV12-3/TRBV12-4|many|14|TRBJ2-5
TGTGCCAGCAGCCAGAGGGGGGGCTCAGAGACCCAGTACTTC
CASSQRGGSETQYF
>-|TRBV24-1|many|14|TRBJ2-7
TGTGCCACCAGTGATGGGACCCCCGGCCACGAGCAGTACTTC
CATSDGTPGHEQYF
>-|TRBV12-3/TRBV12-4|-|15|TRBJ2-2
TGTGCCAGCAGTTTAGGCCGAGCAGGTATCGGGGAGCTGTTTTTT
CASSLGRAGIGELFF
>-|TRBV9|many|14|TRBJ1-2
TGTGCCAGCAGCGTAGGGGAAGCTAACTATGGCTACACCTTC
CASSVGEANYGYTF
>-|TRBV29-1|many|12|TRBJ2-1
TGCAGCGTTGTTGGGGCATTCAATGAGCAGTTCTTC
CSVVGAFNEQFF
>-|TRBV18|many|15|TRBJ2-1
TGTGCCAGCTCGACGACCAGCGGGCCTTACAATGAGCAGTTCTTC
CASSTTSGPYNEQFF
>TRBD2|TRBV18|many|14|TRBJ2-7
TGTGCCAGCTCACCTCAGCGGGAGGGCCACGAGCAGTACTTC
CASSPQREGHEQYF
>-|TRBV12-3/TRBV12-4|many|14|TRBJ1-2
TGTGCCAGCAGTGAAGGGACGTATGTACTAGGCTACACCTTC
CASSEGTYVLGYTF
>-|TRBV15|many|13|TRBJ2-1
TGTGCCACCAGCAGACAAGCTGGGAATGAGCAGTTCTTC
CATSRQAGNEQFF
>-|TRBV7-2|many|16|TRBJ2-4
TGTGCCAGCAGCTTAGGAAGGGGCTTGGTCCAAAACATTCAGTACTTC
CASSLGRGLVQNIQYF
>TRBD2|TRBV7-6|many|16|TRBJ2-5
TGTGCCAGCAGCTTAGCGATTACTAGCGGTAAAGAGACCCAGTACTTC
CASSLAITSGKETQYF
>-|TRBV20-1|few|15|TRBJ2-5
TGCAGTGCTAGAGATGGCTTTAGTTTCCAAGAGACCCAGTACTTC
CSARDGFSFQETQYF
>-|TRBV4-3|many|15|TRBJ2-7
TGCGCCAGCAGCCAAGATTACGGGCGCGCGACTCATCAGTACTTC
CASSQDYGRATHQYF
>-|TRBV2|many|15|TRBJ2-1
TGTGCCAGCATCGACAGGAGGATCCACTACAATGAGCAGTTCTTC
CASIDRRIHYNEQFF
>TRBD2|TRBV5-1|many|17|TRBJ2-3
TGCGCCAGCAGCAACCCATACGGACTAGCGGGAGGAGATACGCAGTATTTT
CASSNPYGLAGGDTQYF
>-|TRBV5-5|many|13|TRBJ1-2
TGTGCCAGCAGCGAATTTCCGACCTATGGCTACACCTTC
CASSEFPTYGYTF
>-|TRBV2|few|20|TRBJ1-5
TGTGCCAGCAGTGATGTGGCAGGACAAATTTTCGCCCTGGGGAATCAGCCCCAGCATTTT
CASSDVAGQIFALGNQPQHF
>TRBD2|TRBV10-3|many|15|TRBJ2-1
TGTGCCATCAGTGAGTCGGGCGGGAGCTACAATGAGCAGTTCTTC
CAISESGGSYNEQFF
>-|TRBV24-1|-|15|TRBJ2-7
TGTGCCACCAGTGATTCCGGGGCCGAATCCTACGAGCAGTACTTC
CATSDSGAESYEQYF
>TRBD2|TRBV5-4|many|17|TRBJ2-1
TGTGCCAGCAGGGACGCCTCTGGCGGGAGGACCGACAATGAGCAGTTCTTC
CASRDASGGRTDNEQFF
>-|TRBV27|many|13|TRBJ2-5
TGTGCCAGCGGGGAAGGGCGAAAAGAGACCCAGTACTTC
CASGEGRKETQYF
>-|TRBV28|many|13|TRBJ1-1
TGTGCCAGCAAACCCTCACGGCTGGTAGAAGCTTTCTTT
CASKPSRLVEAFF
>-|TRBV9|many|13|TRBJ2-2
TGTGCCAGCACCCGAGTAGATACCGGGGAGCTGTTTTTT
CASTRVDTGELFF
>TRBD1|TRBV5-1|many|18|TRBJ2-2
TGCGCCAGCAGCTCCCGCCCCCGACAGGGGCGCCGGGACGGGGAGCTGTTTTTT
CASSSRPRQGRRDGELFF
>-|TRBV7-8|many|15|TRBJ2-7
TGTGCCAGCAGCTTAGGATATACCAGCTCCTACGAGCAGTACTTC
CASSLGYTSSYEQYF
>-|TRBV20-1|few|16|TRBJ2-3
TGCAGTGCTCCCCGCCGTGGTAGCCGAAGCACAGATACGCAGTATTTT
CSAPRRGSRSTDTQYF
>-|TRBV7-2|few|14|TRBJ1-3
TGTGCCAGCAGTACGTCTAACTCTGGAAACACCATATATTTT
CASSTSNSGNTIYF
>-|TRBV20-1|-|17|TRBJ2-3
TGCAGTGCTAGAGATTCAAAACGACTGGCAGGCACAGATACGCAGTATTTT
CSARDSKRLAGTDTQYF
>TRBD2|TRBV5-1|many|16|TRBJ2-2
TGCGCCAGCAGCCCGGGGACTAGCGGTAACACCGGGGAGCTGTTTTTT
CASSPGTSGNTGELFF
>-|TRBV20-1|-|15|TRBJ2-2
TGCAGTGCTAGAGAGACTAGGTCTCTTGCCGGGGAGCTGTTTTTT
CSARETRSLAGELFF
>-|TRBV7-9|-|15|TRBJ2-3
TGTGCCAGCAGGCCACAAATCTCCCCGTCAGATACGCAGTATTTT
CASRPQISPSDTQYF
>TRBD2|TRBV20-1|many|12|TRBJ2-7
TGCAGTGCCCCGGGACTAACCTCCGAGCAGTACTTC
CSAPGLTSEQYF
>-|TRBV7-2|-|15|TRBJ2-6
TGTGCCAGCAGCTTGGCGGCTTCGGGGGCCAACGTCCTGACTTTC
CASSLAASGANVLTF
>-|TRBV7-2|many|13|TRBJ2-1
TGTGCCAGCAGCTTCGAGAGGAGGAATGAGCAGTTCTTC
CASSFERRNEQFF
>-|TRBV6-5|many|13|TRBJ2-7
TGTGCCAGCAGGGGGACCGGTACCTACGAGCAGTACTTC
CASRGTGTYEQYF
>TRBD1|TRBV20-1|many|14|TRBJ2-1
TGCAGTGCTAGTCGGGACAGGGTCTACAATGAGCAGTTCTTC
CSASRDRVYNEQFF